This TCR beta chain was sequenced during a study of cytomegalovirus exposure and HLA in healthy donors. Study-wide background: Within the Caucasian-associated ancestry cluster were 81% of the approximately 400 genotyped donors. Whole-study results and caveats: Excluded were some V segments that proved indistinguishable, including TRBV6-2 and TRBV6-3. It was 150 to 200 TCR beta chains that were listed as cytomegalovirus-associated.

For this clone: As yet, its antigen is unknown.

V trimming: 1 base; J trimming: 3 bases; junction bases outside the gene matches: 5. This CDR3 spans 17 amino acids. CDR1 is LGHNA, CDR2 YSLEER, per germline. PCR used 60 Vbeta primers and 13 Jbeta primers. Sequenced by immunoSEQ multiplex PCR; TCRdb stores in-frame clones only, minus some. The data hold around 130,000 clones, with approximately 76% observed a single time. The clonotype comes from a man aged 35 to 55 in good health and CMV-seronegative. The chain employs TRBV4-3 and TRBJ2-6; TRBD2 agrees at 8 bases. Sequenced: PBMCs. The CDR3 loop is CASSQGLAWGGANVLTF. Written as DNA, the CDR3 is TGCGCCAGCAGCCAAGGACTAGCGTGGGGTGGGGCCAACGTCCTGACTTTC.